What follows are 19 T cell receptor beta chains derived from one specimen sequenced in a study of immune evolution from preneoplasia to lung adenocarcinoma. The table came from immunoSEQ multiplex PCR; TCRdb's copy has only in-frame clones and leaves some out. The table shows around 14,000 clones, with less than 85% occurring only once. The sample consisted of FFPE minimally invasive lung adenocarcinoma tissue. The source is a person in their 70s with lung adenocarcinoma.

The chain uses TRBV6-5 and TRBJ2-3; D perhaps matches TRBD2 (6 bases). The CDR3 contains 14 residues. Trimming took off 6 bases at V and 0 bases at J, with 10 bases between the two ends. Germline assignment: CDR1 MNHEY and CDR2 SVGAGI. The chain's CDR3 is CASSRELSTDTQYF. CDR3 nucleotide sequence: TGTGCCAGCAGCCGGGAGTTAAGCACAGATACGCAGTATTTT.

The chain has TRBV7-6 and TRBJ2-1, with 9 bases lining up with TRBD1. CDR1 and CDR2 from the germline V gene are SGHVS and FNYEAQ. The CDR3 is 14 amino acids. V trimming: 4 bases; J trimming: 10 bases; junction bases outside the gene matches: 8. The CDR3 loop reads CASSWGQGVLEQFF. CDR3 nucleotide sequence: TGTGCCAGCAGCTGGGGACAGGGAGTCCTCGAGCAGTTCTTC.

This clone was seen a single time. The chain couples TRBV14 to TRBJ2-3, with D perhaps assigned TRBD1 or TRBD2 (6 bases each). This CDR3 comprises 16 residues. Germline CDR1 SGHDN, CDR2 FVKESK. Trimming shortened V by 4 bases and J by 3 bases, and 17 bases separated the two germline ends. CDR3 loop: CASSRSVGGRTDTQYF. The CDR3 bases are TGTGCCAGCAGCCGCTCAGTAGGGGGGAGGACAGATACGCAGTATTTT.

This chain joins TRBV15 and TRBJ1-6; no clear D. This CDR3 spans 15 amino acids. Germline CDR1 reads LNHNV; CDR2 reads YYDKDF (reference sequence). V shed 3 bases and J shed 0 bases, with 6 bases lying between them. The CDR3: CATSSVSSYNSPLHF. In nucleotides, the CDR3 is TGTGCCACCAGCAGTGTGAGCTCCTATAATTCACCCCTCCACTTT.

The gene calls are TRBV6-6 and TRBJ1-2; 7 positions agree with TRBD1. J lost 7 bases, V lost 6 bases, and 8 bases had no gene match. Germline loops: CDR1 MNHNY, CDR2 SVGAGI (reference sequence). The CDR3 is made up of 13 amino acids. CDR3 in amino acids: CASRPNQGGGYTF. The CDR3 DNA sequence: TGTGCCAGCAGACCCAACCAGGGGGGTGGCTACACCTTC.

As concerns this clone: This sample also contains other DNA sequences that code for the same CDR3. V and J are TRBV19 and TRBJ2-6; 7 positions agree with TRBD2. With 3 bases clipped from V and 4 bases from J, the junction kept 3 bases outside the gene matches. This CDR3 spans 15 amino acids. CDR1 and CDR2 from the germline V gene are LNHDA and SQIVND (reference sequence). As DNA, the CDR3 is TGTGCCAGTAGTATTGGGGGGGTCGGGGCCAACGTCCTGACTTTC. Translating it yields CASSIGGVGANVLTF. The complete variable domain, with remaining parts taken from reference TRBV19 and TRBJ2-6, reads DGGITQSPKYLFRKEGQNVTLSCEQNLNHDAMYWYRQDPGQGLRLIYYSQIVNDFQKGDIAEGYSVSREKKESFPLTVTSAQKNPTAFYLCASSIGGVGANVLTFGAGSRLTVL.

The V and J genes are TRBV29-1 and TRBJ2-2, with 10 positions matching TRBD1. The CDR3 contains 12 residues. The germline gives CDR1 SQVTM, CDR2 ANQGSEA. V lost 7 bases to trimming and J lost 6 bases; unmatched junction nucleotides: 2. This CDR3 is CSGTGGSGELFF. The DNA for the CDR3 is TGCAGCGGGACAGGGGGTTCCGGGGAGCTGTTTTTT.

In DNA form, the CDR3 reads TGTGCCAGCCAAAGGGGTGTTCGAGGCTATGGCTACACCTTC. This gives the protein CASQRGVRGYGYTF. The chain uses TRBV6-5 and TRBJ1-2; a possible D gene is TRBD1 (5 bases). The CDR3 loop spans 14 amino acids. The germline CDR1 and CDR2 sequences are MNHEY and SVGAGI. Trimming took off 8 bases at V and 4 bases at J, with 17 bases between the two ends.

The rearrangement uses TRBV28 and TRBJ1-5, with 8 bases that match TRBD1. This CDR3 is 16 amino acids long. V trimming: 6 bases; J trimming: 2 bases; junction bases outside the gene matches: 9. Germline CDR1 is MDHEN and CDR2 is SYDVKM. The CDR3: CASSRGGQGGNQPQHF. The DNA for the CDR3 is TGTGCCAGCAGCCGGGGAGGACAGGGAGGCAATCAGCCCCAGCATTTT.

V gene TRBV6-1 combines with J gene TRBJ1-5, with D tentatively TRBD1 (6 bases). From germline, CDR1 is MNHNS and CDR2 SASEGT. This CDR3 region has 14 residues. Trimming cost V 6 bases and J 3 bases, with 12 bases left between them. CDR3 sequence: CASSQGQLNQPQHF. CDR3 nucleotides: TGTGCCAGCAGCCAAGGACAGCTCAATCAGCCCCAGCATTTT.

The chain links TRBV5-5 to TRBJ2-1; D is ambiguous. CDR3 length equals 13 residues. Germline CDR1 and CDR2: SGHKS and YYEKEE (reference sequence). Trimming cost V 0 bases and J 4 bases, with 5 bases left between them. The CDR3 region has the DNA TGTGCCAGCAGCTTGGAAGCATACAATGAGCAGTTCTTC. It encodes CASSLEAYNEQFF. The variable domain in full, with the rest retrieved from reference TRBV5-5 and TRBJ2-1, is DAGVTQSPTHLIKTRGQQVTLRCSPISGHKSVSWYQQVLGQGPQFIFQYYEKEERGRGNFPDRFSARQFPNYSSELNVNALLLGDSALYLCASSLEAYNEQFFGPGTRLTVL.

The chain has TRBV5-1 and TRBJ2-2, with D possibly matching TRBD1 (6 bases). V lost 5 bases and J lost 2, with 13 bases in between. The CDR3 length is 15 residues. Germline-derived CDR1 and CDR2 are SGHRS and YFSETQ. The CDR3 sequence: CASSDGQFNTGELFF. CDR3 coding DNA: TGCGCCAGCAGTGATGGACAGTTCAACACCGGGGAGCTGTTTTTT.

This chain uses TRBV6-4 with TRBJ1-2; no firm D call. CDR1 and CDR2 (germline): MRHNA, SNTAGT. The CDR3 runs to 11 residues. The V and J ends lost 4 bases and 5 bases respectively, with 5 bases between them. CDR3 protein: CASSVGYGYTF. The CDR3 DNA is TGTGCCAGCAGTGTCGGATATGGCTACACCTTC.

The genes are TRBV6-6 and TRBJ2-7; no firm D call. V gave up 4 bases and J gave up 7 bases, with 8 bases separating them. The V gene's germline CDR1 is MNHNY and CDR2 SVGAGI (reference sequence). This CDR3 region has 11 residues. The CDR3 DNA is TGTGCCAGCAGTTGGTTGGAGGAGCAGTACTTC. Protein product: CASSWLEEQYF.

A few counts support this clone. The V and J genes are TRBV30 and TRBJ2-6, with 10 bases aligning to TRBD1. V shed 2 bases, J shed 4 bases, and the junction held 5 bases outside the gene matches. The germline gives CDR1 GTSNPN, CDR2 SVGIG (reference sequence). The length of the CDR3 is 16 residues. The CDR3 DNA reads TGTGCCTGGAGTCGACAGGGGGCATACGGGGCCAACGTCCTGACTTTC. It encodes CAWSRQGAYGANVLTF.

The J gene is TRBJ1-3, the V gene TRBV11-2; no clear D. V shed 1 base and J shed 5 bases, with 0 bases lying between them. The germline V gene has CDR1 SGHAT and CDR2 FQNNGV. The CDR3 runs to 11 residues. This CDR3 is CASSLGNTIYF. In nucleotides, the CDR3 is TGTGCCAGCAGCTTAGGAAACACCATATATTTT.

The chain employs TRBV19 and TRBJ1-5, with D possibly being TRBD1 (5 bases). V dropped 9 bases and J dropped 4 bases, with 10 bases sitting between them. Germline CDR1 reads LNHDA; CDR2 reads SQIVND (reference sequence). The CDR3 is 12 amino acids. The CDR3: CASPDSNQPQHF. In DNA form, the CDR3 reads TGTGCCAGCCCTGACAGTAATCAGCCCCAGCATTTT.

V gene TRBV6-1 combines with J gene TRBJ1-2, with no clear D. Trimming removed 2 bases from V and 7 bases from J, with 5 bases in between. This CDR3 comprises 11 residues. Germline V gene lookup returns CDR1 MNHNS and CDR2 SASEGT. CDR3 in amino acids: CASSESPGYTF. For the CDR3, the DNA is TGTGCCAGCAGTGAATCCCCTGGCTACACCTTC.

V and J are TRBV27 and TRBJ1-1, with TRBD1 matching 7 bases. V was pared by 4 bases and J by 6 bases, with 5 bases of the junction left unmatched. Per germline, CDR1 MNHEY and CDR2 SMNVEV (reference sequence). The CDR3 loop spans 13 amino acids. CDR3 sequence reads: CASSSRDSPEAFF. The DNA for the CDR3 is TGTGCCAGCAGTTCCCGGGACAGCCCTGAAGCTTTCTTT.